Below, one T cell receptor beta chain is given with its context. Its antigen is as yet unknown. TCRdb reanalysed the 5' RACE reads using MiXCR and keeps one entry per CDR3 protein. The sample yields around 82,000 distinct CDR3 sequences, roughly 14% seen once. V lost 6 bases to trimming and J lost 2 bases; unmatched junction nucleotides: 6. CDR1 and CDR2 from the germline V gene are SGHTA and FQGNSA. The CDR3 contains 15 residues. This sample stems from a study of early T cells in non-severe SARS-CoV-2 infection. Study overall: Bulk RNA from unsorted whole blood was sequenced; chains were unpaired.

General study results and limits: Database matching using VDJdb favored anti-spike CD8 responses, with private and CD4 specificities left missing.

The TCR was taken from an adult who was a healthcare worker with PCR-confirmed SARS-CoV-2 infection or an uninfected control (not recorded which). This chain uses TRBV7-2 with TRBJ2-2; 7 nucleotides align to TRBD1. Sequencing was carried out using whole blood. The CDR3 region has the DNA TGTGCCAGCAGAATACACAGGGGTAACACCGGGGAGCTGTTTTTT. It codes for CASRIHRGNTGELFF.